The 27 T cell receptor beta chains listed next were all sequenced from one sample in a study of T cells in Graves' hyperthyroidism and ophthalmopathy. There were TCR beta CDR3 regions amplified from RNA transcripts. With the HTBI primer set, the TCR CDR3 went through a first round of RT-PCR. MiXCR was run by TCRdb on the multiplex PCR reads, yielding one entry per CDR3 protein. This sample has about 98,000 distinct CDR3 sequences, with around 42% found just once. Sequencing was done on a sample of peripheral blood or thyroid tissue (not recorded which). Receptor source: a woman aged 25 to 39 with Graves' hyperthyroidism.

This clonotype was seen repeatedly, ten times or more. The V gene is TRBV24-1, the J gene TRBJ2-1; 7 bases are shared with TRBD2. The CDR3 runs to 14 residues. Germline V CDR1 and CDR2: KGHDR, SFDVKD. V lost 3 bases and J lost 3; bases outside the gene matches: 1. The DNA of the CDR3 is TGTGCCACCAGTGATAGGGACTACTACAATGAGCAGTTCTTC. Encoded protein: CATSDRDYYNEQFF.

This clonotype was observed many times. The DNA for the CDR3 is TGTGCCAGCACCCACCTGGACAGCAATCAGCCCCAGCATTTT. Translated: CASTHLDSNQPQHF. The V gene is TRBV6-2 or TRBV6-3, the J gene TRBJ1-5, with D hard to call. This CDR3 region has 14 residues. Germline CDR1 MNHEY, CDR2 SVGEGT. Trimming cost V 7 bases and J 1 base, with 11 bases left between them.

V usage is TRBV7-6 and J usage is TRBJ2-7, with 13 positions matching TRBD2. The CDR3 consists of 19 residues. V was pared by 1 base and J by 2 bases, with 11 bases of the junction left unmatched. Per the germline V gene, CDR1 is SGHVS and CDR2 is FNYEAQ. The CDR3 here is CASSLGTSGSDSSPYEQYF. The CDR3 DNA reads TGTGCCAGCAGCTTAGGGACTAGCGGGAGTGATTCTAGCCCCTACGAGCAGTACTTC.

The gene calls are TRBV5-1 and TRBJ2-6; D may be TRBD2 (5 bases). Germline V lookup: CDR1 SGHRS, CDR2 YFSETQ. The V gene lost 4 bases and the J gene lost 4 bases, with 9 bases spanning the gap. This CDR3 is built from 14 residues. The CDR3 DNA sequence: TGCGCCAGCAGCCCGGCTAGCGGGGCCAACGTCCTGACTTTC. Translation: CASSPASGANVLTF.

DNA of the CDR3: TGTGCCATCAGCGCGGGACAGACCTACGAGCAGTACTTC. This sequence encodes CAISAGQTYEQYF. This chain uses TRBV10-3 with TRBJ2-7; D might be TRBD1 (7 bases). From germline, CDR1 is ENHRY and CDR2 SYGVKD. V was shortened by 6 bases and J by 2 bases, with 11 bases between the two germline ends. The CDR3 is made up of 13 amino acids.

This clonotype has a count of ten or more. The chain combines TRBV30 with TRBJ2-5; 12 bases map to TRBD1. Losses at the gene ends were 1 base for V and 1 base for J; bases not matched to a gene: 1. The germline V gene has CDR1 GTSNPN and CDR2 SVGIG (reference sequence). CDR3 length equals 15 residues. The CDR3 reads CAWSGGQGAQETQYF. The CDR3 nucleotides are TGTGCCTGGAGTGGGGGACAGGGGGCCCAAGAGACCCAGTACTTC.

The V call is TRBV7-6, the J call TRBJ1-2, with D possibly TRBD1 on 5 matching bases. The germline V and J ends were trimmed by 1 base and 12 bases, with 12 bases remaining between them. The CDR3 has 12 amino acids. CDR1 SGHVS and CDR2 FNYEAQ come from the germline V gene. CDR3 protein: CASSLGRVGNTF. The CDR3 DNA follows: TGTGCCAGCAGCTTAGGCAGGGTCGGAAACACCTTC. Using reference TRBV7-6 and TRBJ1-2 for the parts outside the CDR3, the full variable domain is GAGVSQSPRYKVTKRGQDVALRCDPISGHVSLYWYRQALGQGPEFLTYFNYEAQQDKSGLPNDRFSAERPEGSISTLTIQRTEQRDSAMYRCASSLGRVGNTFGSGTRLTVV.

In this sample, this clonotype turned up a few times. This sequence joins TRBV7-8 and TRBJ1-5; D gene unclear. Per germline, CDR1 SGHVS and CDR2 FQNEAQ. The CDR3 covers 16 residues. V dropped 6 bases and J dropped 4 bases, with 19 bases sitting between them. The CDR3 sequence: CASSWFVRGRNQPQHF. Written as DNA, the CDR3 is TGTGCCAGCAGTTGGTTCGTTCGGGGTCGGAATCAGCCCCAGCATTTT.

This clonotype was seen ten or more times. The chain combines TRBV7-6 with TRBJ2-2; 8 bases line up with TRBD1. J was trimmed by 1 base and V by 6 bases; bases with no gene match: 10. The CDR3 is 17 amino acids. The germline V gene has CDR1 SGHVS and CDR2 FNYEAQ. In nucleotides, the CDR3 is TGTGCCAGCAGGGGATTTGGGGGACAGGAGAACACCGGGGAGCTGTTTTTT. Amino acids: CASRGFGGQENTGELFF.

The gene calls are TRBV20-1 and TRBJ2-5; D could derive from TRBD1 or TRBD2 (5 bases each). Trimming removed 3 bases from V and 0 bases from J, with 8 bases in between. Germline CDR1 reads DFQATT; CDR2 reads SNEGSKA (reference sequence). This CDR3 spans 13 amino acids. The CDR3 region is CSASGGYQETQYF. DNA of the CDR3: TGCAGTGCTAGTGGGGGTTACCAAGAGACCCAGTACTTC.

As concerns this clonotype: The junction shows a germline mismatch at one end, possibly a read error. V usage is TRBV29-1 and J usage is TRBJ1-1, with TRBD1 as a possible D gene (5 bases). Germline lookup yields CDR1 SQVTM and CDR2 ANQGSEA. This CDR3 comprises 14 residues. The CDR3 reads CSVSVGLLDTEAFF. The CDR3 region has the DNA TGCAGCGTCTCCGTGGGCCTACTGGACACTGAAGCCTTCTTT.

This clonotype was seen ten or more times. This chain uses TRBV12-3 or TRBV12-4 with TRBJ1-5; the D gene is possibly TRBD1 (5 bases). V gave up 3 bases and J gave up 1 base, with 10 bases separating them. This CDR3 spans 15 amino acids. The CDR3 region is CASSLWGRSNQPQHF. CDR3 coding DNA: TGTGCCAGCAGTTTGTGGGGACGAAGCAATCAGCCCCAGCATTTT.

Comment on this clonotype: Mismatch with germline at one junction end may stem from a read error. V usage is TRBV10-3 and J usage is TRBJ2-2; weak D call: TRBD2 (5 bases). This CDR3 has 16 residues. Germline CDR1 and CDR2: ENHRY and SYGVKD. CDR3 region: CAISAAGLGNTGELSW. Here the CDR3 DNA reads TGTGCCATCAGTGCGGCAGGACTGGGAAACACCGGGGAGCTGTCTTGG.

This clonotype showed up many times. This chain connects TRBV6-6 to TRBJ1-4; D gene unclear. Deletions cut 6 bases from V and 7 bases from J, with 12 bases between. This CDR3 has 13 amino acids. CDR1 and CDR2 from the germline V gene are MNHNY and SVGAGI (reference sequence). CDR3 loop: CASRVGAIEKLFF. The CDR3 nucleotides read TGTGCCAGCAGGGTCGGTGCGATTGAAAAACTGTTTTTT.

At least ten counts were recorded for this clonotype. This sequence joins TRBV4-2 and TRBJ2-3; 7 nucleotides match TRBD2. Germline V gives CDR1 LGHNA, CDR2 YNFKEQ. The CDR3 covers 17 residues. With 3 bases clipped from V and 4 bases from J, the junction kept 13 bases outside the gene matches. Here the CDR3 DNA reads TGTGCCAGCAGCCAGTACATTGCGGGAGACGGCGCAGATACGCAGTATTTT. Amino acids: CASSQYIAGDGADTQYF.

This clonotype showed up many times. The chain has TRBV7-8 and TRBJ1-3, with unresolved D. Trimming took off 1 base at V and 0 bases at J, with 7 bases between the two ends. The CDR3 length is 15 residues. Per germline, CDR1 SGHVS and CDR2 FQNEAQ. CDR3 sequence (DNA): TGTGCCAGCAGCTTAGACGGGCACTCTGGAAACACCATATATTTT. It translates to CASSLDGHSGNTIYF. Full variable domain (missing parts from reference TRBV7-8 and TRBJ1-3): GAGVSQSPRYKVAKRGQDVALRCDPISGHVSLFWYQQALGQGPEFLTYFQNEAQLDKSGLPSDRFFAERPEGSVSTLKIQRTQQEDSAVYLCASSLDGHSGNTIYFGEGSWLTVV.

Ten or more counts support this clonotype. Just one base apart from a much larger clone, this may be a read error. The missing conserved phenylalanine or tryptophan at the end of this CDR3 makes a read error likely. The V call is TRBV15, the J call TRBJ2-7; TRBD1 is a possible D gene (6 bases). Germline V gene sequence: CDR1 LNHNV, CDR2 YYDKDF (reference sequence). The CDR3 is 13 amino acids. V was cut by 9 bases and J by 5 bases, with 17 bases left in between. CDR3 region: CATQRGTEDEQYL. CDR3 bases: TGTGCCACGCAGAGGGGGACGGAAGACGAGCAGTACCTC.

This clonotype is large in the sample. The chain carries TRBV20-1 and TRBJ2-7; D unresolved. V was clipped by 6 bases and J by 3 bases, with 12 bases between them. The germline gives CDR1 DFQATT, CDR2 SNEGSKA (reference sequence). This CDR3 has 12 residues. CDR3 sequence: CSARVDLYEQYF. Here the CDR3 DNA reads TGCAGTGCCCGAGTGGATCTCTACGAGCAGTACTTC.

This clonotype was seen more than once but under ten times. The chain couples TRBV29-1 to TRBJ1-3, with D perhaps matching TRBD1 (5 bases). The CDR3 consists of 14 residues. Germline V gene lookup returns CDR1 SQVTM and CDR2 ANQGSEA. Trimming removed 4 bases from V and 2 bases from J, with 12 bases in between. The CDR3 protein is CSVGQGCTGNTIYF. The CDR3 bases are TGCAGCGTTGGGCAGGGTTGTACTGGAAACACCATATATTTT.

J is TRBJ1-5 and V is TRBV6-1; 9 positions agree with TRBD1. This CDR3 has 16 amino acids. J gave up 5 bases and V 2 bases, and 7 bases lay outside the gene matches. Germline CDR1 and CDR2: MNHNS and SASEGT. The CDR3 nucleotides read TGTGCCAGCAGTGAATGGGGCAGACAGGGGGATCAGCCCCAGCATTTT. Translation gives CASSEWGRQGDQPQHF.

This clonotype came up once. The chain uses TRBV2 and TRBJ2-5; 11 bases are shared with TRBD2. The CDR3 is made up of 14 amino acids. Germline lookup yields CDR1 SNHLY and CDR2 FYNNEI. The V and J ends lost 8 bases and 4 bases, in that order; junction bases with no gene match: 6. The CDR3 spells CASLLAGGAETQYF. In nucleotides, the CDR3 is TGTGCCAGCCTTCTAGCGGGAGGTGCAGAGACCCAGTACTTC.

This clonotype has a count of ten or more. This chain uses TRBV7-9 with TRBJ1-1; 8 nucleotides agree with TRBD1. J gave up 5 bases and V 4 bases, and 9 bases lay outside the gene matches. The CDR3 has 15 amino acids. CDR1 is SEHNR and CDR2 is FQNEAQ in the germline V gene (reference sequence). As DNA, the CDR3 is TGTGCCAGCAGCTCAGGGAACAGGGGGAGTACTGAAGCTTTCTTT. As protein: CASSSGNRGSTEAFF. Full variable domain (rest looked up from reference TRBV7-9 and TRBJ1-1): DTGVSQNPRHKITKRGQNVTFRCDPISEHNRLYWYRQTLGQGPEFLTYFQNEAQLEKSRLLSDRFSAERPKGSFSTLEIQRTEQGDSAMYLCASSSGNRGSTEAFFGQGTRLTVV.

This clonotype was seen at least ten times. The gene calls are TRBV20-1 and TRBJ1-5; D gene unclear. The V end lost 1 base, the J end lost 1 base, and 23 bases lay between the germline ends. The CDR3 has 19 amino acids. Germline CDR1 DFQATT, CDR2 SNEGSKA (reference sequence). The CDR3 protein is CSARVRAQVVLVSNQPQHF. The CDR3 DNA reads TGCAGTGCTAGAGTCCGGGCCCAGGTTGTTCTAGTCAGCAATCAGCCCCAGCATTTT.

The chain couples TRBV20-1 to TRBJ2-5, with 7 nucleotides matching TRBD2. Trimming took 3 bases from V and 4 from J; bases not matched to a gene: 5. CDR1 is DFQATT, CDR2 SNEGSKA, per germline (reference sequence). The CDR3 is made up of 13 amino acids. The CDR3 reads CSASTAGPETQYF. The CDR3 bases are TGCAGTGCTAGCACAGCGGGACCAGAGACCCAGTACTTC.

This clonotype came up many times. The V and J genes are TRBV4-2 and TRBJ2-5; possibly TRBD2 for D (5 bases). Germline values: CDR1 LGHNA, CDR2 YNFKEQ. The CDR3 consists of 15 residues. Trimming removed 1 base from V and 3 bases from J, with 12 bases in between. Here the CDR3 reads CASSQGVAREETQYF. The CDR3 DNA reads as TGTGCCAGCAGCCAAGGGGTAGCGAGAGAAGAGACCCAGTACTTC.

This clonotype was counted at least ten times. The chain has TRBV3-1 and TRBJ1-1; a weak D match, TRBD1 (5 bases). The CDR3 sequence is 14 residues long. With 4 bases removed from V and 1 base from J, the gap between germline ends came to 10 bases. Per the germline V gene, CDR1 is LGHDT and CDR2 is YNNKEL (reference sequence). DNA for the CDR3: TGTGCCAGCAGCCTTAGTGGGGGGAACACTGAAGCTTTCTTT. It is translated as CASSLSGGNTEAFF.

The chain's CDR3 is CASREPGGHEQYF. CDR3 nucleotides: TGCGCCAGCAGGGAGCCGGGAGGGCACGAGCAGTACTTC. This chain links TRBV5-1 with TRBJ2-7, with TRBD2 matching over 8 bases. Trimming took 5 bases from V and 5 from J; bases not matched to a gene: 6. Germline V gives CDR1 SGHRS, CDR2 YFSETQ. This CDR3 has 13 amino acids.